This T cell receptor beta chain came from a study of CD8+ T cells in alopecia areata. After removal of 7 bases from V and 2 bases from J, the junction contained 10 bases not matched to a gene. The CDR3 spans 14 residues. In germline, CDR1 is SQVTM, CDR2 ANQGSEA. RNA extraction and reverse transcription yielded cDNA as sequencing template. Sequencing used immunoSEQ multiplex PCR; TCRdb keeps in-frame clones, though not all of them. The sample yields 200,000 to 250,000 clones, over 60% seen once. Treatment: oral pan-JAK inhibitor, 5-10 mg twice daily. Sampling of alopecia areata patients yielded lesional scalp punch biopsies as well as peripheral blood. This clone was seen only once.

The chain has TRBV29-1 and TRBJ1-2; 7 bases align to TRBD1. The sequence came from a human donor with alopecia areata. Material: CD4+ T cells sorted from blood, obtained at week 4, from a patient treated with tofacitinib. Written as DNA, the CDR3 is TGCAGCGCCCAAGGACAGGCGACGAACTATGGCTACACCTTC. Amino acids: CSAQGQATNYGYTF. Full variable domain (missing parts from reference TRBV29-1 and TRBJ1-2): SAVISQKPSRDICQRGTSLTIQCQVDSQVTMMFWYRQQPGQSLTLIATANQGSEATYESGFVIDKFPISRPNLTFSTLTVSNMSPEDSSIYLCSAQGQATNYGYTFGSGTRLTVV.